This T cell receptor beta chain was sequenced for a study of cytomegalovirus exposure and HLA in healthy donors. Whole-study results and caveats: The study labeled about 160 TCR beta chains cytomegalovirus-associated.

As concerns this clone: The antigen is unknown.

J lost 10 bases, V lost 2 bases, and 2 bases had no gene match. This CDR3 has 14 amino acids. Germline CDR1 MNHEY, CDR2 SMNVEV (reference sequence). The primer mix had 60 Vbeta and 13 Jbeta primers. Sequencing used immunoSEQ multiplex PCR; TCRdb keeps in-frame clones, though not all of them. This table holds 100,000 to 150,000 clones, approximately 74% found once. The sequenced sample consisted of PBMCs. The TCR comes from a man aged 40-55 years in good health and CMV-seropositive. The V and J genes are TRBV27 and TRBJ1-6, with TRBD1 matching over 10 bases. The CDR3 nucleotides read TGTGCCAGCAGTTTACGACAGGGGGCATCACCCCTCCACTTT. Its protein product is CASSLRQGASPLHF.